This TCR beta chain was obtained from a study of blood T cell repertoires in COVID-19. The assay was immunoSEQ multiplex PCR, and TCRdb's table has in-frame clones only and misses some. The table lists tens of thousands of clones, roughly 88% of them singletons. Germline CDR1 SGHRS, CDR2 YFSETQ. The CDR3 length is 14 residues. V lost 3 bases and J lost 5, with 14 bases in between. The source is a man between 60 and 75 years old with acute or convalescent COVID-19. V is TRBV5-1 and J is TRBJ2-5; TRBD1 is a possible D gene (6 bases). The sequenced sample consisted of peripheral blood. The CDR3 loop reads CASSSGQKRETQYF. CDR3 coding DNA: TGCGCCAGCAGCTCAGGACAGAAACGGGAGACCCAGTACTTC. The complete variable domain, with remaining parts taken from reference TRBV5-1 and TRBJ2-5, reads KAGVTQTPRYLIKTRGQQVTLSCSPISGHRSVSWYQQTPGQGLQFLFEYFSETQRNKGNFPGRFSGRQFSNSRSEMNVSTLELGDSALYLCASSSGQKRETQYFGPGTRLLVL.